This TCR beta chain came from a study of CD8+ T cells in alopecia areata. V gave up 4 bases and J gave up 2 bases; unmatched junction bases: 5. Germline assignment: CDR1 SGHNT and CDR2 YYREEE (reference sequence). This CDR3 spans 16 amino acids. The treatment here: oral pan-JAK inhibitor, 5-10 mg twice daily. RNA was isolated and reverse transcribed to cDNA, the sequencing template. Data came from immunoSEQ multiplex PCR; TCRdb stores just in-frame clones and leaves some out. Of a few hundred thousand clones in the sample, about 40% are singletons; the top ten hold around 2.8%. The sequence was obtained from a human donor with alopecia areata. This sequence joins TRBV5-4 and TRBJ2-2; 10 bases are a match to TRBD1. The input for sequencing was CD4+ T cells sorted from blood, taken at approximately week 36, from a patient treated with tofacitinib. The CDR3 DNA follows: TGTGCCAGCAGCCCGACAGGGGGCCTTAACACCGGGGAGCTGTTTTTT. Protein sequence: CASSPTGGLNTGELFF. The full variable domain, in which reference TRBV5-4 and TRBJ2-2 provide the parts outside the CDR3, is ETGVTQSPTHLIKTRGQQVTLRCSSQSGHNTVSWYQQALGQGPQFIFQYYREEENGRGNFPPRFSGLQFPNYSSELNVNALELDDSALYLCASSPTGGLNTGELFFGEGSRLTVL.